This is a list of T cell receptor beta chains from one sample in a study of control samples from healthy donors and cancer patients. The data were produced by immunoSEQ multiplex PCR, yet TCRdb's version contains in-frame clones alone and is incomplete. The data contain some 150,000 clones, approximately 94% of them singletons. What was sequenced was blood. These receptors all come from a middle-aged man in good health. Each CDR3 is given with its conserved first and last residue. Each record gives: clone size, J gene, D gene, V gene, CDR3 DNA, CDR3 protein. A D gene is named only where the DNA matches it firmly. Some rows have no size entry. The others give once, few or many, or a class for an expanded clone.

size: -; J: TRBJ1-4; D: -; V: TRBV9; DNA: TGTGCCAGCAGCGCTAATCTGGGGGCTAATGAAAAACTGTTTTTT; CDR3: CASSANLGANEKLFF
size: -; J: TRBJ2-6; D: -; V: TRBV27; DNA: TGTGCCAGCAGTTACGGGCCCCCGGGGGCCAACGTCCTGACTTTC; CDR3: CASSYGPPGANVLTF
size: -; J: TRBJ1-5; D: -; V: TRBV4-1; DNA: TGCGCCAGCAGCCTAAAAGACCCCCGTTTGGTTAGCAATCAGCCCCAGCATTTT; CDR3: CASSLKDPRLVSNQPQHF
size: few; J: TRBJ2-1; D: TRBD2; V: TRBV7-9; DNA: TGTGCCAGCAGCTTAGTTTCTAGCGGGAGTCTTTCCCCGTACAATGAGCAGTTCTTC; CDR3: CASSLVSSGSLSPYNEQFF
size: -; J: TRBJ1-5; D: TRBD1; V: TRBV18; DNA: TGTGCCAGCTCACTTGGGACAGGGGATTACAATCAGCCCCAGCATTTT; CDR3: CASSLGTGDYNQPQHF
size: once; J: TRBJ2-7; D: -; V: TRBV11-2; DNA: TGTGCCAGCAGCGAGGGCCCCAAGCAGTACTTC; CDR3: CASSEGPKQYF
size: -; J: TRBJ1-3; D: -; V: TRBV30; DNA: TGTGCCTGGAGTGTTAGAAACACCATATATTTT; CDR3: CAWSVRNTIYF
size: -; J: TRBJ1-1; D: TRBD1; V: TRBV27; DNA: TGTGCCAGCAGTTTCAGCGGACAGGTTGGCACTGAAGCTTTCTTT; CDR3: CASSFSGQVGTEAFF
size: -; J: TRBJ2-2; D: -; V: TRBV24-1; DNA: TGTGCCACCAGTGATTTGAAAAGGGGGTCCGGGGAGCTGTTTTTT; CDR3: CATSDLKRGSGELFF
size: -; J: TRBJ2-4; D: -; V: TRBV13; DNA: TGTGCCAGCAGCTTCGTGCAGGACCAAAACATTCAGTACTTC; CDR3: CASSFVQDQNIQYF
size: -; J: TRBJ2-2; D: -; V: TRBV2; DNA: TGTGCCAGCAGTGACGGTCGAACCGGGGAGCTGTTTTTT; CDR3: CASSDGRTGELFF
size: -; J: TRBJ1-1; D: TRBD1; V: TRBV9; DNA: TGTGCCAGCAGCCCCCCTGGACAGGGGAGGACTGAAGCTTTCTTT; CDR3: CASSPPGQGRTEAFF
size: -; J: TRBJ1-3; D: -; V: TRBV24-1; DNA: TGTGCCACCAGTGATCCCCCTCTGGTGGAGGGTGGAAACACCATATATTTT; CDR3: CATSDPPLVEGGNTIYF
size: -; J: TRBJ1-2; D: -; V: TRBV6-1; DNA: TGTGCCAGCAGTGAAGGCTATGGCTACACCTTC; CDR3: CASSEGYGYTF
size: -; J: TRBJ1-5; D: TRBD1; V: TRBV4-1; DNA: TGCGCCAGCAGCCAAGATCTGGGACAGAATCAGCCCCAGCATTTT; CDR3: CASSQDLGQNQPQHF
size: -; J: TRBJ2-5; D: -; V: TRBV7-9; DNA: TGTGCCAGCAGCCAAGACTGGACACCCGGCGAGACCCAGTACTTC; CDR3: CASSQDWTPGETQYF
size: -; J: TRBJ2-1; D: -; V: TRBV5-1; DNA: TGCGCCAGCAGCTTGCCTGGTTACAATGAGCAGTTCTTC; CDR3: CASSLPGYNEQFF
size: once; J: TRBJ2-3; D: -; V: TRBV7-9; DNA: TGTGCCAGCCCAGCAGATACGCAGTATTTT; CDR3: CASPADTQYF
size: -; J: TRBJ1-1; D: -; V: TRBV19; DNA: TGTGCCAGTAGTTTAGGTGCGGCTGAAGCTTTCTTT; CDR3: CASSLGAAEAFF
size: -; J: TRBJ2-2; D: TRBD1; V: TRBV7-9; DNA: TGTGCCAGCAGCAGGGGACAGGGGTCCGGGGAGCTGTTTTTT; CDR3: CASSRGQGSGELFF
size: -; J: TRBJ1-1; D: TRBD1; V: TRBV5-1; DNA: TGCGCCAGCACCCGACAGGGGGGTTTGAACACTGAAGCTTTCTTT; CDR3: CASTRQGGLNTEAFF
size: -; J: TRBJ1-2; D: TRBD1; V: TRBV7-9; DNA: TGTGCCAGCAGCCCGACAGGGAACTATGGCTACACCTTC; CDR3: CASSPTGNYGYTF
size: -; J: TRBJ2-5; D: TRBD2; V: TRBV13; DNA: TGTGCCAGCAGCCAGCTAGCGGAGAGGGGAGAGACCCAGTACTTC; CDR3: CASSQLAERGETQYF